This TCR beta chain was recovered during a study of OX40 agonist ivuxolimab in advanced cancers. Clones were sequenced by immunoSEQ multiplex PCR, and TCRdb holds only the in-frame ones, with some missing. The sample shows roughly 80,000 clones, 85% to 90% of them seen only once. The specimen comprised CD4+ or CD8+ T cells sorted from blood, sampled in a trial of the OX40 agonist ivuxolimab. The clonotype comes from an adult with an advanced solid tumor such as melanoma, head and neck, liver or kidney cancer.

The CDR3 loop reads CASSLHVGQPYEQYF. In DNA, the CDR3 is TGTGCCAGCAGTTTACACGTGGGACAGCCCTACGAGCAGTACTTC. The rearrangement uses TRBV27 and TRBJ2-7, with 7 bases fitting TRBD1. This CDR3 contains 15 residues. V lost 2 bases, J lost 2 bases, and 6 bases stayed unmatched. Germline V gene sequence: CDR1 MNHEY, CDR2 SMNVEV (reference sequence).